The subject of this entry is one T cell receptor beta chain. This specimen belongs to a study of graft-versus-host responses after intestinal transplantation. Processing was applied to graft tissue in order to liberate intraepithelial and lamina propria lymphocytes. Per germline, CDR1 SGDLS and CDR2 YYNGEE. CDR3 length: 15 amino acids. Trimming at V came to 0 bases and at J to 3 bases, leaving 5 bases not matched to a gene. Sequencing used immunoSEQ multiplex PCR; TCRdb keeps in-frame clones, though not all of them. The data contain thousands of clones, 83% of them singletons. Specimen: ileum tissue, collected 300 to 310 days after intestinal transplant. The receptor was derived from a human patient who received an intestinal transplant, so some T cells may come from the graft donor. The rearrangement joins TRBV9 to TRBJ2-7, with 8 bases fitting TRBD1. This CDR3 is CASSVDLGQVYEQYF. The DNA for the CDR3 is TGTGCCAGCAGCGTAGACCTGGGACAGGTCTACGAGCAGTACTTC.